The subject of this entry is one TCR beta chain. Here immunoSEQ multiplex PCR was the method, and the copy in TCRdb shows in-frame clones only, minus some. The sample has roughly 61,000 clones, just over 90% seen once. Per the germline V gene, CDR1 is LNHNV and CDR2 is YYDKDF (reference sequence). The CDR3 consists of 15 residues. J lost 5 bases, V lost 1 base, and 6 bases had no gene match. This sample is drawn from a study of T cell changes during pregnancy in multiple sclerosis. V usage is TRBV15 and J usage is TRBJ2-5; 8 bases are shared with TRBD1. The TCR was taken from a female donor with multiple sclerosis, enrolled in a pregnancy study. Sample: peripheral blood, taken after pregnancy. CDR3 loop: CATSRAMDRVETQYF. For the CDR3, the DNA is TGTGCCACCAGCAGAGCGATGGACAGGGTGGAGACCCAGTACTTC.